This T cell receptor (beta chain) was recorded in a study of blood T cells in healthy people across ages. After removal of 5 bases from V and 6 bases from J, the junction contained 7 bases not matched to a gene. This CDR3 is built from 15 residues. CDR1 SGHTA and CDR2 FQGNSA come from the germline V gene. Primed by a sample-barcoded 5' primer and a J-beta primer mix, a second PCR proceeded for about 6 to 12 cycles. Sequencing of every sample gave 3 million or more CDR3-containing paired-end reads. TCRdb analysed the 5' RACE reads with MiXCR anew, one entry per CDR3 protein. The table lists about a million distinct CDR3 sequences, roughly half of them singletons.

The clonotype comes from a woman aged 60-75 years in good health. V gene TRBV7-2 combines with J gene TRBJ2-2, with 9 bases lining up with TRBD1. Sequenced material: blood. CDR3 in DNA: TGTGCCAGCAGCGAAAGGGACAGGGCTTCCGGGGAGCTGTTTTTT. It specifies CASSERDRASGELFF.